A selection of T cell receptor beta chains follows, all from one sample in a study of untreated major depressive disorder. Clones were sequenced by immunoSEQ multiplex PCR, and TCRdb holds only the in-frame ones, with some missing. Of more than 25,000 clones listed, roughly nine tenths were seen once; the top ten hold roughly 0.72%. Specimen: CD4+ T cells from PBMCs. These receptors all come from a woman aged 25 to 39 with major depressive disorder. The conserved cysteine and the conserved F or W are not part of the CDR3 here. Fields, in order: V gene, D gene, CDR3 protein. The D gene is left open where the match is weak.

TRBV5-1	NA	ASSRSSEGGYT
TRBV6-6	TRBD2	ASSRVEGLYYEQY
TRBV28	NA	ASRPRGWDEKLF
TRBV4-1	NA	ASSQDQASLYLYGYT
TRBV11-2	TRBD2	ASSLETSATQY
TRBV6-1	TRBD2	ASTSGRVGNEQF
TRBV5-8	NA	ASSASGHSAGTQY
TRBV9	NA	ASSVGLRDTEAF
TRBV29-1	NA	SVDVRGVDTQY
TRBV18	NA	ASSPPGPYGYT
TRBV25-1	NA	ASSATGGGNTEAF
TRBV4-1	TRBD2	ASSHKTSSSSYEQY
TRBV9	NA	ASSVGSGPPTDTQY
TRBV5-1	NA	ASSLEGGKEF
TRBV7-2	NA	ASSLDPAYEQY
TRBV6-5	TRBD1	ASSPGTGNIEAF
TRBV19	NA	ASSIDSQGKYGYT
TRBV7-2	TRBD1	ASSRQGANSPLH